A single sample gave rise to the 16 T cell receptor beta chains below, sequenced in a study of blood T cell repertoires in COVID-19. Sequencing was performed with immunoSEQ multiplex PCR; in TCRdb, only in-frame clones are kept and a portion is missing. This sample has around 260,000 clones; 80% to 90% occur once, and the top ten carry around 4.1%. The specimen was PBMCs or T cells enriched from blood (not recorded which). The origin of the receptors is a man aged 25 to 40 with acute COVID-19.

This clone showed up just a few times. The chain is built from TRBV29-1 and TRBJ1-5; TRBD1 is a possible D gene (6 bases). This CDR3 has 13 residues. The germline V gene has CDR1 SQVTM and CDR2 ANQGSEA. The germline V and J ends were trimmed by 4 bases and 4 bases, with 11 bases remaining between them. The CDR3 DNA follows: TGCAGCGTTGCGCAGGGGATTAATCAGCCCCAGCATTTT. It translates to CSVAQGINQPQHF.

This sequence joins TRBV29-1 and TRBJ1-1; 8 bases match TRBD1. CDR1 is SQVTM and CDR2 is ANQGSEA in the germline V gene. This CDR3 comprises 13 residues. Trimming took 6 bases from V and 3 from J; bases not matched to a gene: 6. CDR3 nucleotides: TGCAGCGTAGTTGGACAGGGCTACACTGAAGCTTTCTTT. It yields the protein CSVVGQGYTEAFF. Together with reference TRBV29-1 and TRBJ1-1, the CDR3 gives the full variable domain: SAVISQKPSRDICQRGTSLTIQCQVDSQVTMMFWYRQQPGQSLTLIATANQGSEATYESGFVIDKFPISRPNLTFSTLTVSNMSPEDSSIYLCSVVGQGYTEAFFGQGTRLTVV.

The rearrangement links TRBV5-1 to TRBJ1-2; D is perhaps TRBD1 (5 bases). V lost 5 bases to trimming and J lost 4 bases, with 24 bases between them. Germline CDR1 reads SGHRS; CDR2 reads YFSETQ. The CDR3 runs to 17 residues. The CDR3 DNA sequence: TGCGCCAGCAGTAAGGGGCCTCCTGCTCCCCTCTCCTATGGCTACACCTTC. This codes for CASSKGPPAPLSYGYTF.

V and J are TRBV24-1 and TRBJ2-1, with 16 bases identical to TRBD2. The V segment lost 1 base and the J segment 8 bases; nucleotides outside the gene matches: 4. CDR3 length: 17 residues. Looked up from germline, CDR1 is KGHDR and CDR2 is SFDVKD. DNA for the CDR3: TGTGCCACCAGTGATTTAGGCGGGACTAGCGGGAGGGATGAGCAGTTCTTC. Translation: CATSDLGGTSGRDEQFF.

This chain uses TRBV11-3 with TRBJ2-6; the match to TRBD1 covers 8 bases. The CDR3 has 16 amino acids. V lost 8 bases and J lost 2; bases outside the gene matches: 8. Germline-derived CDR1 and CDR2 are SGHNT and YENEEA. CDR3 protein: CASRGQGSPGANVLTF. The CDR3 DNA reads as TGTGCCAGCCGCGGACAGGGTAGCCCTGGGGCCAACGTCCTGACTTTC.

This clone was seen many times. The DNA for the CDR3 is TGTGCCAGCAGCTTGGCGGGAATAACCTACAATGAGCAGTTCTTC. Translating it yields CASSLAGITYNEQFF. J is TRBJ2-1 and V is TRBV11-2; D is possibly TRBD2 (6 bases). This CDR3 is 15 amino acids long. Germline loops: CDR1 SGHAT, CDR2 FQNNGV. Trimming took 3 bases from V and 2 from J, leaving 11 bases between them.

This chain links TRBV19 with TRBJ1-5; D not resolved. The CDR3 length is 12 residues. Trimming removed 6 bases at V and 6 bases at J, with 9 bases between. Germline CDR1 LNHDA, CDR2 SQIVND (reference sequence). The CDR3 DNA reads TGTGCCAGTAGGCTGGGAGGTCAGCCCCAGCATTTT. Translated, it gives CASRLGGQPQHF.

The chain links TRBV19 to TRBJ1-5, with 7 bases aligning to TRBD1. The CDR3 consists of 17 residues. Trimming cost V 7 bases and J 2 bases; bases outside gene matches: 14. CDR1 is LNHDA and CDR2 is SQIVND in the germline V gene (reference sequence). This CDR3 is CASTTPQGGIGNQPQHF. The CDR3 nucleotides are TGTGCCAGTACCACCCCCCAGGGGGGTATTGGCAATCAGCCCCAGCATTTT.

The chain carries TRBV6-5 and TRBJ2-2, with D maybe TRBD2 (6 bases). This CDR3 is built from 12 residues. Germline CDR1 is MNHEY and CDR2 is SVGAGI. V gave up 7 bases and J gave up 10 bases, with 13 bases separating them. CDR3 region: CASTTGTAELFF. CDR3 coding DNA: TGTGCCAGCACGACGGGGACTGCGGAGCTGTTTTTT.

The V call is TRBV3-1 (or the pseudogene TRBV3-2), the J call TRBJ2-3, with D unresolved. Trimming removed 1 base at V and 2 bases at J, with 4 bases between. The germline V gene encodes CDR1 LGHDT and CDR2 YNNKEL (reference sequence). CDR3 size: 13 residues. CDR3 loop: CASSQADTDTQYF. CDR3 coding DNA: TGTGCCAGCAGCCAAGCAGACACAGATACGCAGTATTTT.

The gene calls are TRBV7-9 and TRBJ2-2, with TRBD1 matching over 8 bases. The V segment lost 0 bases and the J segment 5 bases; nucleotides outside the gene matches: 5. Germline CDR1 SEHNR, CDR2 FQNEAQ (reference sequence). This CDR3 contains 16 residues. The CDR3 region has the DNA TGTGCCAGCAGCTTAGCGACAGGGGAAAAGACCGGGGAGCTGTTTTTT. This encodes CASSLATGEKTGELFF.

This clone was seen a few times. The chain recombines TRBV27 with TRBJ1-4; D is uncertain. Germline CDR1 reads MNHEY; CDR2 reads SMNVEV (reference sequence). CDR3 size: 16 residues. Trimming removed 5 bases from V and 0 bases from J, with 13 bases in between. CDR3 region: CASSPRSVATNEKLFF. The CDR3 bases are TGTGCCAGCAGTCCAAGATCAGTTGCAACTAATGAAAAACTGTTTTTT. The whole variable domain, filled in from reference TRBV27 and TRBJ1-4, reads EAQVTQNPRYLITVTGKKLTVTCSQNMNHEYMSWYRQDPGLGLRQIYYSMNVEVTDKGDVPEGYKVSRKEKRNFPLILESPSPNQTSLYFCASSPRSVATNEKLFFGSGTQLSVL.

The chain uses TRBV6-5 and TRBJ2-1; no reliable D call. Per the germline V gene, CDR1 is MNHEY and CDR2 is SVGAGI. The V and J ends lost 5 bases and 0 bases respectively, with 11 bases between them. This CDR3 is 15 amino acids long. Here the CDR3 reads CASSPVSSSYNEQFF. The CDR3 region has the DNA TGTGCCAGCAGTCCCGTGTCGAGCTCCTACAATGAGCAGTTCTTC.

The J gene is TRBJ1-2, the V gene TRBV7-9; D may be TRBD1 (5 bases). The CDR3 sequence is 14 residues long. Trimming left V 3 bases short and J 7 bases short, with 15 bases between. The V gene's germline CDR1 is SEHNR and CDR2 FQNEAQ (reference sequence). The CDR3 spells CASSLLEQGVGYTF. CDR3 sequence (DNA): TGTGCCAGCAGCTTGTTGGAGCAGGGTGTTGGCTACACCTTC.

Note on this clone: The junction departs from germline at one end; a sequencing error may be responsible. The CDR3, as DNA: TGTGCCAGCAGCTTGAGTGCGGGGCAGCCCCAGCATTTT. Translation: CASSLSAGQPQHF. The V call is TRBV5-1, the J call TRBJ1-5; no definite D call. Germline lookup yields CDR1 SGHRS and CDR2 YFSETQ. The CDR3 has 13 residues.

The chain uses TRBV20-1 and TRBJ2-3, with TRBD2 matching over 7 bases. Trimming at V came to 3 bases and at J to 3 bases, leaving 6 bases not matched to a gene. The CDR3 has 14 residues. Looked up from germline, CDR1 is DFQATT and CDR2 is SNEGSKA (reference sequence). The CDR3 loop reads CSASGGGVTDTQYF. In nucleotides, the CDR3 is TGCAGTGCTAGTGGTGGGGGGGTAACAGATACGCAGTATTTT.